This T cell receptor (beta chain) was retrieved from a study of blood T cell repertoires in COVID-19. CDR1 and CDR2 from the germline V gene are MGHDK and SYGVNS. Trimming took off 4 bases at V and 5 bases at J, with 21 bases between the two ends. The CDR3 totals 17 residues. Sequencing used immunoSEQ multiplex PCR; TCRdb keeps in-frame clones, though not all of them. The sample lists 150,000 to 200,000 clones; around 87% were seen once. Sequenced: peripheral blood. This sequence originates from a young man with active or convalescent COVID-19. The gene calls are TRBV25-1 and TRBJ2-1, with a possible D match to TRBD2 (5 bases). The CDR3 reads CASSVSTFGVLNNEQFF. Here the CDR3 DNA reads TGTGCCAGCAGTGTATCAACGTTCGGGGTCCTTAACAATGAGCAGTTCTTC.